This T cell receptor (beta chain) was sequenced for a study of identical twins. MiXCR was run by TCRdb on the 5' RACE reads, yielding one entry per CDR3 protein. The table lists about 240,000 distinct CDR3 sequences, roughly an eighth of them singletons. Another study also made use of these data, one on yellow fever vaccine responses in identical twins.

The sample comprised memory (CD45RO+) T cells sorted from blood. This TCR was sampled from a young woman in good health.

CDR3 bases: TGTGCCAGCAGTTTGTTGACAGTTCCAAATTCACCCCTCCACTTT. It encodes CASSLLTVPNSPLHF. The chain combines TRBV27 with TRBJ1-6, with D possibly TRBD1 on 5 matching bases. The CDR3 totals 15 residues. Germline loops: CDR1 MNHEY, CDR2 SMNVEV (reference sequence). V lost 3 bases and J lost 7, with 13 bases in between.